This TCR beta chain was sequenced in a study of blood T cell repertoires in COVID-19. Method: immunoSEQ multiplex PCR; TCRdb's copy keeps in-frame clones and lacks some. The data contain around 100,000 clones, around 79% of them singletons. The sample consisted of peripheral blood. The sequence derives from a man in his 70s with active or convalescent COVID-19.

The CDR3 DNA reads as TGTGCCAGCAGTCCCCCGGGGGGGCTAGGTGAGCAGTTCTTC. As protein: CASSPPGGLGEQFF. This chain connects TRBV28 to TRBJ2-1; 8 bases are shared with TRBD2. Germline trimming cut 5 bases from V and 9 bases from J; bases unmatched to any gene: 9. CDR1 MDHEN and CDR2 SYDVKM come from the germline V gene. The CDR3 length is 14 residues.